Sequencing of this T cell receptor (beta chain) was carried out in a study of PD-1 blockade in classical Hodgkin lymphoma. Sequenced by immunoSEQ multiplex PCR; TCRdb stores in-frame clones only, minus some. The sample has about 44,000 clones, 66% seen once. The CDR3 runs 14 residues. Unmatched junction bases numbered 3, after V lost 0 bases and J lost 6 bases. Germline V gene sequence: CDR1 LGHNA, CDR2 YNFKEQ. Time point reported: cycle 4 day 1 (C4D1), after five to seven weeks of nivolumab. No patient escaped relapse after autologous stem cell transplantation, and brentuximab vedotin exposure varied.

The sample here was peripheral blood mononuclear cells (PBMCs), taken before the fourth cycle of nivolumab. V usage is TRBV4-2 and J usage is TRBJ2-3; 7 positions agree with TRBD2. The TCR comes from a human donor with classical Hodgkin lymphoma. The CDR3 loop reads CASSQEWREDTQYF. The CDR3 DNA sequence: TGTGCCAGCAGCCAAGAGTGGCGGGAGGATACGCAGTATTTT.